One and the same sample provided the 24 T cell receptor beta chains below, sequenced in a study of shared clonotypes between healthy human individuals. Using immunoSEQ multiplex PCR, the repertoire was profiled, and TCRdb retains in-frame clones only, with some absent. The sample records a few hundred thousand clones, 95% to 98% being singletons. Input material: naive CD4+ T cells sorted from blood. Specified subset: CD45RA+ positively selected. The source of these receptors is a woman aged 25 to 39 in good health.

This chain links TRBV28 with TRBJ1-1; tentatively, D is TRBD1 (6 bases). The CDR3 is made up of 14 amino acids. Trimming cost V 3 bases and J 3 bases, with 11 bases left between them. CDR1 and CDR2 (germline): MDHEN, SYDVKM. For the CDR3, the DNA is TGTGCCAGCAGTTTGCGGACAGCTTACACTGAAGCTTTCTTT. This sequence encodes CASSLRTAYTEAFF.

This chain links TRBV5-1 with TRBJ2-1; D call uncertain. From germline, CDR1 is SGHRS and CDR2 YFSETQ. The CDR3 has 14 amino acids. Between the trimmed V and J ends, which lost 0 bases and 8 bases, there was a span of 12 bases. The CDR3 reads CASSLATSVDEQFF. As DNA, the CDR3 is TGCGCCAGCAGCTTGGCCACGTCGGTGGATGAGCAGTTCTTC. Using reference TRBV5-1 and TRBJ2-1 for the parts outside the CDR3, the full variable domain is KAGVTQTPRYLIKTRGQQVTLSCSPISGHRSVSWYQQTPGQGLQFLFEYFSETQRNKGNFPGRFSGRQFSNSRSEMNVSTLELGDSALYLCASSLATSVDEQFFGPGTRLTVL.

V is TRBV27 and J is TRBJ1-2; 12 bases are shared with TRBD1. The CDR3 sequence is 18 residues long. The V segment lost 6 bases and the J segment 2 bases; nucleotides outside the gene matches: 13. Per the germline V gene, CDR1 is MNHEY and CDR2 is SMNVEV (reference sequence). CDR3 nucleotides: TGTGCCAGCAGCCCGGATATGGGACAGGGGGCTTTAAACTATGGCTACACCTTC. It specifies CASSPDMGQGALNYGYTF.

This sequence joins TRBV5-1 and TRBJ2-1; D unclear. Per germline, CDR1 SGHRS and CDR2 YFSETQ. With 1 base removed from V and 2 bases from J, the gap between germline ends came to 10 bases. This CDR3 is built from 15 residues. The CDR3 loop reads CASSLSVAAYNEQFF. CDR3 DNA: TGCGCCAGCAGCTTGAGTGTGGCAGCCTACAATGAGCAGTTCTTC. The whole variable domain, remainder taken from reference TRBV5-1 and TRBJ2-1, is KAGVTQTPRYLIKTRGQQVTLSCSPISGHRSVSWYQQTPGQGLQFLFEYFSETQRNKGNFPGRFSGRQFSNSRSEMNVSTLELGDSALYLCASSLSVAAYNEQFFGPGTRLTVL.

The J gene is TRBJ2-2, the V gene TRBV7-9; TRBD1 agrees at 8 bases. Germline V gene sequence: CDR1 SEHNR, CDR2 FQNEAQ (reference sequence). This CDR3 comprises 15 residues. Trimming took 4 bases from V and 1 from J; bases not matched to a gene: 2. The CDR3 sequence is CASSSGQGNTGELFF. The CDR3 DNA reads TGTGCCAGCAGCTCCGGACAGGGGAACACCGGGGAGCTGTTTTTT.

This clone has a single count. V is TRBV20-1 and J is TRBJ1-4; D uncertain. Germline V CDR1 and CDR2: DFQATT, SNEGSKA (reference sequence). Trimming left V 7 bases short and J 16 bases short, with 16 bases between. The CDR3 runs 10 residues. The CDR3 loop reads CSDQEGYEFF. The CDR3 DNA sequence: TGCAGTGATCAGGAGGGCTACGAGTTTTTT.

The chain has TRBV6-1 and TRBJ2-7, with 8 bases aligning to TRBD1. The junction had 11 bases not matched to a gene; V was cut back by 10 bases and J by 0 bases. The germline V gene has CDR1 MNHNS and CDR2 SASEGT. The CDR3 contains 15 residues. CDR3 sequence reads: CAIRQGILSSYEQYF. CDR3 coding DNA: TGTGCCATCCGACAGGGGATCTTGAGCTCCTACGAGCAGTACTTC.

V is TRBV7-8 and J is TRBJ2-1; maybe TRBD2 (5 bases). CDR3 length: 13 residues. Trimming cost V 3 bases and J 10 bases, with 13 bases left between them. Germline V CDR1 and CDR2: SGHVS, FQNEAQ. CDR3 loop: CASSFARGEEQFF. The CDR3 nucleotides read TGTGCCAGCAGCTTCGCCCGTGGGGAGGAGCAGTTCTTC.

The CDR3 here is CASSLGSAENTEAFF. The DNA of the CDR3 is TGTGCCAGCAGTTTAGGTTCCGCAGAGAACACTGAAGCTTTCTTT. The chain carries TRBV28 and TRBJ1-1; D is undetermined. This CDR3 is 15 amino acids long. In germline, CDR1 is MDHEN, CDR2 SYDVKM. V lost 2 bases to trimming and J lost 1 base, with 11 bases between them.

The chain is built from TRBV19 and TRBJ2-3; D unresolved. The germline CDR1 and CDR2 sequences are LNHDA and SQIVND (reference sequence). V was shortened by 3 bases and J by 7 bases, with 8 bases between the two germline ends. The CDR3 is 12 residues long. CDR3 sequence reads: CASSIPSNTQYF. The CDR3, as DNA: TGTGCCAGTAGTATCCCCTCCAATACGCAGTATTTT.

This chain uses TRBV6-1 with TRBJ1-2; D uncertain. The V gene lost 8 bases and the J gene lost 2 bases, with 12 bases spanning the gap. CDR3 length: 13 amino acids. Germline V gene lookup returns CDR1 MNHNS and CDR2 SASEGT. The CDR3 coding sequence is TGTGCCAGCGTCCAGAGCCCCAACTATGGCTACACCTTC. It encodes CASVQSPNYGYTF.

The chain combines TRBV29-1 with TRBJ2-4; 13 positions agree with TRBD2. Trimming at V came to 4 bases and at J to 9 bases, leaving 9 bases not matched to a gene. The CDR3 totals 15 residues. Germline V gene data show CDR1 as SQVTM and CDR2 as ANQGSEA. This CDR3 reads CSVGLAGGPQGIQYF. CDR3 coding DNA: TGCAGCGTTGGACTAGCGGGAGGCCCACAGGGCATTCAGTACTTC. Supplemented by reference TRBV29-1 and TRBJ2-4, the full variable domain reads SAVISQKPSRDICQRGTSLTIQCQVDSQVTMMFWYRQQPGQSLTLIATANQGSEATYESGFVIDKFPISRPNLTFSTLTVSNMSPEDSSIYLCSVGLAGGPQGIQYFGAGTRLSVL.

The chain uses TRBV10-3 and TRBJ2-2, with 9 bases fitting TRBD2. The junction had 8 bases not matched to a gene; V was cut back by 2 bases and J by 10 bases. The CDR3 runs 15 residues. Germline loops: CDR1 ENHRY, CDR2 SYGVKD. CDR3 bases: TGTGCCATCAGTGAGGGGTCTAGCGGGATAAAGGAGCTGTTTTTT. It yields the protein CAISEGSSGIKELFF.

This chain joins TRBV28 and TRBJ1-2; D unresolved. The CDR3 is 12 amino acids. V was cut by 9 bases and J by 2 bases, with 10 bases left in between. In germline, CDR1 is MDHEN, CDR2 SYDVKM. The CDR3 reads CASNPGNYGYTF. CDR3 bases: TGTGCCAGTAACCCCGGGAACTATGGCTACACCTTC.

This clone was detected only once. J is TRBJ2-1 and V is TRBV2; 7 nucleotides align to TRBD2. V lost 11 bases to trimming and J lost 6 bases; unmatched junction nucleotides: 10. The CDR3 covers 13 residues. Germline loops: CDR1 SNHLY, CDR2 FYNNEI. The chain's CDR3 is CAPRGDSRNEQFF. Written as DNA, the CDR3 is TGTGCCCCCCGGGGGGATTCTCGCAATGAGCAGTTCTTC.

The J gene is TRBJ1-5, the V gene TRBV2, with D possibly matching TRBD1 (5 bases). Per germline, CDR1 SNHLY and CDR2 FYNNEI. The CDR3 runs 13 residues. V lost 7 bases and J lost 4, with 11 bases in between. The CDR3 is CASNRRGNQPQHF. The CDR3 DNA reads TGTGCCAGCAACAGGCGGGGTAATCAGCCCCAGCATTTT.

This rearrangement joins TRBV5-1 to TRBJ2-5; a possible D gene is TRBD1 (5 bases). CDR3 length: 15 residues. With 0 bases removed from V and 1 base from J, the gap between germline ends came to 10 bases. Germline V CDR1 and CDR2: SGHRS, YFSETQ. CDR3 coding DNA: TGCGCCAGCAGCTTGGCCGGCGACAGCCAAGAGACCCAGTACTTC. Its translation: CASSLAGDSQETQYF.

The chain has TRBV5-1 and TRBJ1-3; 11 positions agree with TRBD1. The germline V gene has CDR1 SGHRS and CDR2 YFSETQ. The junction had 5 bases not matched to a gene; V was cut back by 2 bases and J by 4 bases. This CDR3 has 16 amino acids. CDR3 DNA sequence: TGCGCCAGCAGCTTCGGACAGGGGGCGTTGGGAAACACCATATATTTT. Protein: CASSFGQGALGNTIYF.

The V and J genes are TRBV6-5 and TRBJ2-5; D is possibly TRBD1 or TRBD2 (5 bases each). The J call may not be correct, given that the DNA end is closer to TRBJ2-7. This CDR3 spans 12 amino acids. The germline V gene encodes CDR1 MNHEY and CDR2 SVGAGI. CDR3 loop: CASRGVINEQYF. CDR3 in DNA: TGTGCCAGCAGGGGGGTTATTAACGAGCAGTACTTC.

The chain is built from TRBV9 and TRBJ2-7, with 8 bases matching TRBD1. There are 14 residues in the CDR3. Germline lookup yields CDR1 SGDLS and CDR2 YYNGEE. V was clipped by 2 bases and J by 7 bases; unmatched bases: 8. The CDR3 coding sequence is TGTGCCAGCAGCGTCGCAGGGGGCGATGGAGAGCAGTACTTC. This sequence encodes CASSVAGGDGEQYF.

To note about this clone: Other DNA sequences of this sample code for an identical CDR3. The chain has TRBV28 and TRBJ1-2, with TRBD1 matching over 9 bases. The CDR3 has 13 residues. Germline V gives CDR1 MDHEN, CDR2 SYDVKM. V was clipped by 6 bases and J by 4 bases; unmatched bases: 3. CDR3 region: CASSLGQGYGYTF. CDR3 nucleotide sequence: TGTGCCAGCAGCCTGGGACAGGGCTATGGCTACACCTTC.

The rearrangement joins TRBV28 to TRBJ2-3, with 9 bases aligning to TRBD2. In germline, CDR1 is MDHEN, CDR2 SYDVKM. The CDR3 length is 19 residues. Trimming at V came to 5 bases and at J to 2 bases, leaving 17 bases not matched to a gene. The CDR3 DNA is TGTGCCAGCAGTCCCCGGGGAGCGGGAGGCGGGATTTACACAGATACGCAGTATTTT. Amino acid sequence: CASSPRGAGGGIYTDTQYF.

The chain joins TRBV5-1 to TRBJ2-1; 11 bases align to TRBD1. In germline, CDR1 is SGHRS, CDR2 YFSETQ. V was clipped by 0 bases and J by 6 bases; unmatched bases: 11. This CDR3 comprises 18 residues. Here the CDR3 reads CASSLGGQGATTRNEQFF. The CDR3 DNA sequence: TGCGCCAGCAGCTTGGGAGGACAGGGGGCGACTACTCGCAATGAGCAGTTCTTC.

This chain links TRBV7-8 with TRBJ2-2; D is unclear. Between the trimmed V and J ends, which lost 2 bases and 6 bases, there was a span of 16 bases. From germline, CDR1 is SGHVS and CDR2 FQNEAQ. The CDR3 is 16 residues long. As DNA, the CDR3 is TGTGCCAGCAGCTTATCTGGCGGAGCTTCCTCCGGGGAGCTGTTTTTT. This encodes CASSLSGGASSGELFF.